The 12 T cell receptor beta chains given below trace back to one sample, sequenced in a study of T cell responses to AZD1222 COVID-19 vaccine. Some clones are missing from TCRdb's copy, which holds only in-frame ones; the method was immunoSEQ multiplex PCR. The sample has nearly 90,000 clones, approximately 91% seen once. Sequences were derived from peripheral blood, sampled on day 0 of AZD1222 vaccination. The receptors here all came from an adult in good health.

Here the CDR3 DNA reads TGCGCCAGCAGCTTAGGCGACAGGAGGGCCAAAAACATTCAGTACTTC. Amino acids: CASSLGDRRAKNIQYF. The rearrangement joins TRBV5-1 to TRBJ2-4; possibly TRBD1 for D (6 bases). This CDR3 is 16 amino acids long. Trimming shortened V by 2 bases and J by 1 base, and 13 bases separated the two germline ends. Germline loops: CDR1 SGHRS, CDR2 YFSETQ.

This chain links TRBV30 with TRBJ1-1; D ambiguous. V shed 4 bases and J shed 2 bases, with 14 bases lying between them. Germline V gives CDR1 GTSNPN, CDR2 SVGIG (reference sequence). This CDR3 region has 14 residues. CDR3 coding DNA: TGTGCCTGGACTCGCCTGGCACTAAACACTGAAGCTTTCTTT. This encodes CAWTRLALNTEAFF.

V and J are TRBV11-2 and TRBJ2-1; D possibly uses TRBD1 or TRBD2 (6 bases each). CDR1 is SGHAT, CDR2 FQNNGV, per germline. The CDR3 runs 15 residues. V gave up 5 bases and J gave up 2 bases, with 13 bases separating them. In DNA, the CDR3 is TGTGCCAGCAGCGAACTCGGGGGCCCCTACAATGAGCAGTTCTTC. Amino acid sequence: CASSELGGPYNEQFF.

This rearrangement joins TRBV13 to TRBJ2-1; 7 nucleotides agree with TRBD1. The CDR3 contains 12 residues. The germline V gene has CDR1 PRHDT and CDR2 FYEKMQ (reference sequence). The V segment lost 4 bases and the J segment 6 bases; nucleotides outside the gene matches: 0. The DNA of the CDR3 is TGTGCCAGCAGCTCAGGGGGCAATGAGCAGTTCTTC. Residues: CASSSGGNEQFF.

This clone was found a few times. This chain uses TRBV28 with TRBJ1-2; a possible D gene is TRBD1 (6 bases). Trimming shortened V by 6 bases and J by 2 bases, and 10 bases separated the two germline ends. CDR3 size: 13 residues. Germline V gene sequence: CDR1 MDHEN, CDR2 SYDVKM. CDR3: CASRATGNYGYTF. CDR3 sequence (DNA): TGTGCCAGCAGGGCGACAGGAAACTATGGCTACACCTTC.

The chain carries TRBV19 and TRBJ2-2; TRBD1 aligns across 7 bases. The CDR3 loop spans 15 amino acids. The V gene end was trimmed by 3 bases and the J gene end by 7 bases; junction bases not matched to a gene: 8. Germline V gene lookup returns CDR1 LNHDA and CDR2 SQIVND (reference sequence). CDR3 region: CASSMMTGNFGELFF. The CDR3 DNA reads TGTGCCAGTAGTATGATGACAGGGAATTTCGGGGAGCTGTTTTTT.

This chain links TRBV19 with TRBJ2-2; 8 positions match TRBD1. Per the germline V gene, CDR1 is LNHDA and CDR2 is SQIVND (reference sequence). J lost 4 bases, V lost 7 bases, and 14 bases had no gene match. CDR3 length: 17 amino acids. CDR3 coding DNA: TGTGCCAGTACTCGTCGGGGCAGGGGGCTGGGCACCGGGGAGCTGTTTTTT. It specifies CASTRRGRGLGTGELFF.

The gene calls are TRBV5-6 and TRBJ2-1, with D unresolved. Trimming cost V 0 bases and J 0 bases, with 10 bases left between them. Germline assignment: CDR1 SGHDT and CDR2 YYEEEE. The CDR3 has 16 residues. In DNA form, the CDR3 reads TGTGCCAGCAGCTTGGTGAAGGTAAGCTCCTACAATGAGCAGTTCTTC. Encoded protein: CASSLVKVSSYNEQFF.

Remarks on this clone: The sample has other DNA sequences that encode this CDR3 too. The gene calls are TRBV13 and TRBJ1-3; the D is unclear. The CDR3 spans 12 residues. Germline values: CDR1 PRHDT, CDR2 FYEKMQ (reference sequence). V lost 4 bases to trimming and J lost 2 bases, with 3 bases between them. CDR3 coding DNA: TGTGCCAGCAGCTCCACTGGAAACACCATATATTTT. It yields the protein CASSSTGNTIYF.

This sequence joins TRBV4-2 and TRBJ2-7; the match to TRBD1 covers 8 bases. CDR1 and CDR2 (germline): LGHNA, YNFKEQ. The CDR3 has 11 residues. The trim removed 10 bases at V and 6 bases at J, leaving 5 bases unmatched. The CDR3 nucleotides read TGTGCCACAGGACAGGGATCCGAGCAGTACTTC. Encoded protein: CATGQGSEQYF.

This clone is large within its sample. The chain links TRBV15 to TRBJ1-4; 8 positions agree with TRBD1. The CDR3 has 17 residues. Germline V gene data show CDR1 as LNHNV and CDR2 as YYDKDF (reference sequence). V dropped 0 bases and J dropped 7; count of bases not matched to a gene: 10. This chain's CDR3 is CATSRDRLGQGREKLFF. CDR3 nucleotides: TGTGCCACCAGCAGAGATCGTTTAGGACAGGGACGTGAAAAACTGTTTTTT. Based on the CDR3 plus reference TRBV15 and TRBJ1-4, the full variable domain is DAMVIQNPRYQVTQFGKPVTLSCSQTLNHNVMYWYQQKSSQAPKLLFHYYDKDFNNEADTPDNFQSRRPNTSFCFLDIRSPGLGDTAMYLCATSRDRLGQGREKLFFGSGTQLSVL.

The gene calls are TRBV4-2 and TRBJ2-7, with D perhaps TRBD1 or TRBD2 (5 bases each). This CDR3 is built from 14 residues. CDR1 is LGHNA, CDR2 YNFKEQ, per germline. Trimming removed 5 bases from V and 5 bases from J, with 16 bases in between. This CDR3 is CASSSAAGRDEQYF. The CDR3 DNA reads TGTGCCAGCAGCTCGGCGGCGGGCAGGGACGAGCAGTACTTC.